Below are 31 T cell receptor beta chains sequenced from a single sample in a study of human T cells and chemical hapten exposure. TCRdb fed the RACE reads into MiXCR, producing one record per CDR3 protein. The table lists 95,000 or so distinct CDR3 sequences, 9.5% to 12% of them singletons. Time point meaning: patch test 2, 6 weeks after DPC sensitization. Regarding treatment: therapeutic diphenylcyclopropenone sensitization with weekly scalp DPC. This sample comprised whole blood, obtained in connection with sensitization to the hapten diphenylcyclopropenone (DPC). The receptors stem from a woman in her thirties or forties with alopecia areata. Some clones in this sample may be carry-over from other donors' samples.

Note on this clonotype: Just one base apart from a much larger clone, this may be a read error. V usage is TRBV6-5 and J usage is TRBJ1-5; D possibly corresponds to TRBD1 (6 bases). This CDR3 has 15 amino acids. CDR1 is MNHEY and CDR2 is SVGAGI in the germline V gene. The CDR3 region is CPSSLGQPSNQPQHF. DNA of the CDR3: TGTCCCAGCAGCTTGGGACAACCTAGCAATCAGCCCCAGCATTTT.

In its sample, this clonotype was seen many times. This chain connects TRBV4-2 to TRBJ2-7; 8 bases fit TRBD2. From germline, CDR1 is LGHNA and CDR2 YNFKEQ. Unmatched junction bases numbered 5, after V lost 1 base and J lost 6 bases. There are 14 residues in the CDR3. The CDR3 DNA reads TGTGCCAGCAGCCAAGCAGAGCGGGAGCGCGAGCAGTACTTC. Translating gives CASSQAEREREQYF.

The genes are TRBV6-6 and TRBJ2-7; D assignment may be TRBD1 or TRBD2 (7 bases each). The CDR3 runs 17 residues. V lost 6 bases, J lost 4 bases, and 25 bases lay in between. The germline gives CDR1 MNHNY, CDR2 SVGAGI (reference sequence). The CDR3 protein is CASRKGAGRDGTYEQYF. The CDR3 bases are TGTGCCAGCAGAAAGGGGGCTGGGAGGGATGGGACATACGAGCAGTACTTC.

This clonotype was observed a few times. This chain uses TRBV10-3 with TRBJ2-3; 11 bases line up with TRBD2. The ends lost 3 bases at V and 1 base at J; junction bases unmatched: 9. Germline V gene lookup returns CDR1 ENHRY and CDR2 SYGVKD. The length of the CDR3 is 18 residues. CDR3 nucleotide sequence: TGTGCCATCAGTGATCTAGCGGGGGGAGTCGTTGGCACAGATACGCAGTATTTT. This translates into CAISDLAGGVVGTDTQYF.

CDR3 sequence reads: CASSGFAAGTADTQYF. CDR3 sequence (DNA): TGTGCCAGCAGTGGGTTTGCGGCAGGAACCGCAGATACGCAGTATTTT. This rearrangement joins TRBV12-3 or TRBV12-4 to TRBJ2-3; D is ambiguous. The V and J ends lost 5 bases and 4 bases respectively, with 19 bases between them. CDR3 length equals 16 residues.

The chain recombines TRBV5-6 with TRBJ2-5; D call uncertain. CDR1 SGHDT and CDR2 YYEEEE come from the germline V gene. The V gene lost 0 bases and the J gene lost 1 base, with 7 bases spanning the gap. The CDR3 has 14 residues. The CDR3 region is CASSLGAAQETQYF. CDR3 bases: TGTGCCAGCAGCTTGGGGGCAGCCCAAGAGACCCAGTACTTC.

The chain links TRBV18 to TRBJ2-1, with no clear D. The CDR3 is 11 residues long. From germline, CDR1 is KGHSH and CDR2 LQKENI. V shed 3 bases and J shed 10 bases, with 7 bases lying between them. DNA for the CDR3: TGTGCCAGCTCACCCATAAGGGAGCAGTTCTTC. The encoded protein is CASSPIREQFF. Full variable domain (missing parts from reference TRBV18 and TRBJ2-1): NAGVMQNPRHLVRRRGQEARLRCSPMKGHSHVYWYRQLPEEGLKFMVYLQKENIIDESGMPKERFSAEFPKEGPSILRIQQVVRGDSAAYFCASSPIREQFFGPGTRLTVL.

The table lists this clonotype with a few counts. The chain is built from TRBV30 and TRBJ2-1, with D possibly being TRBD2 (6 bases). Germline V lookup: CDR1 GTSNPN, CDR2 SVGIG (reference sequence). This CDR3 comprises 14 residues. The V end was cut by 8 bases, the J end by 7 bases, with 21 bases between. The CDR3 spells CARSGLRAGNEQFF. DNA for the CDR3: TGTGCCCGTAGTGGGCTTCGGGCGGGGAATGAGCAGTTCTTC.

The chain is built from TRBV27 and TRBJ1-1; D gene uncertain. The CDR3 spans 13 residues. V dropped 5 bases and J dropped 1 base, with 8 bases sitting between them. In germline, CDR1 is MNHEY, CDR2 SMNVEV (reference sequence). CDR3 in amino acids: CASSIQPNTEAFF. The CDR3 DNA follows: TGTGCCAGCAGTATCCAGCCGAACACTGAAGCTTTCTTT.

J is TRBJ1-1 and V is TRBV29-1; a weak D match, TRBD1 (6 bases). Trimming took 5 bases from V and 4 from J, leaving 14 bases between them. Germline V lookup: CDR1 SQVTM, CDR2 ANQGSEA. This CDR3 has 13 amino acids. CDR3 sequence: CSVSTGMGTEAFF. Written as DNA, the CDR3 is TGCAGCGTTTCCACAGGGATGGGCACTGAAGCTTTCTTT.

CDR3 in amino acids: CASSNVYEQYF. CDR3 DNA: TGTGCCAGCAGCAATGTCTACGAGCAGTACTTC. This rearrangement joins TRBV7-2 to TRBJ2-7; D remains unclear. The germline V gene encodes CDR1 SGHTA and CDR2 FQGNSA. The CDR3 consists of 11 residues. The V gene lost 5 bases and the J gene lost 3 bases, with 5 bases spanning the gap.

V usage is TRBV13 and J usage is TRBJ1-6; D is unresolved. Trimming cost V 6 bases and J 7 bases, with 7 bases left between them. The CDR3 covers 12 residues. CDR1 is PRHDT, CDR2 FYEKMQ, per germline (reference sequence). The CDR3 bases are TGTGCCAGCAGAAACCAGAATTCACCCCTCCACTTT. This translates into CASRNQNSPLHF.

This chain uses TRBV19 with TRBJ2-3, with 8 bases fitting TRBD1. The CDR3 is 14 residues long. The V segment lost 6 bases and the J segment 6 bases; nucleotides outside the gene matches: 8. CDR1 is LNHDA, CDR2 SQIVND, per germline (reference sequence). Here the CDR3 DNA reads TGTGCCAGTAGAAACAGGGGGAAGTTGGATACGCAGTATTTT. Translating gives CASRNRGKLDTQYF.

The chain carries TRBV29-1 and TRBJ2-4; no definite D call. V was shortened by 2 bases and J by 0 bases, with 5 bases between the two germline ends. CDR1 and CDR2 (germline): SQVTM, ANQGSEA. The CDR3 has 13 residues. This CDR3 reads CSVEIVAKNIQYF. The CDR3 DNA reads as TGCAGCGTTGAAATAGTAGCCAAAAACATTCAGTACTTC. The whole variable domain, remainder taken from reference TRBV29-1 and TRBJ2-4, is SAVISQKPSRDICQRGTSLTIQCQVDSQVTMMFWYRQQPGQSLTLIATANQGSEATYESGFVIDKFPISRPNLTFSTLTVSNMSPEDSSIYLCSVEIVAKNIQYFGAGTRLSVL.

The chain uses TRBV6-2 or TRBV6-3 and TRBJ2-7, with D uncertain. The CDR3 covers 12 residues. Germline values: CDR1 MNHEY, CDR2 SVGEGT. Trimming left V 7 bases short and J 2 bases short, with 9 bases between. The CDR3 sequence is CASTTPTYEQYF. CDR3 sequence (DNA): TGTGCCAGCACGACCCCTACCTACGAGCAGTACTTC.

This clonotype was counted at least ten times. The genes are TRBV4-1 and TRBJ1-6, with a weak D call TRBD1 (5 bases). In germline, CDR1 is MGHRA, CDR2 YSYEKL. The CDR3 extends over 16 amino acids. Trimming took off 1 base at V and 8 bases at J, with 15 bases between the two ends. CDR3 sequence: CASSQGLGTLYSPLHF. CDR3 bases: TGCGCCAGCAGCCAAGGTCTCGGGACCCTCTATTCACCCCTCCACTTT.

This clonotype came up many times. J is TRBJ2-1 and V is TRBV6-1; TRBD1 aligns across 10 bases. CDR1 is MNHNS and CDR2 is SASEGT in the germline V gene. There are 15 residues in the CDR3. The ends lost 5 bases at V and 4 bases at J; junction bases unmatched: 5. The CDR3 sequence: CASSYAGQGYNEQFF. The CDR3 coding sequence is TGTGCCAGCAGTTATGCGGGACAGGGGTACAATGAGCAGTTCTTC.

There are many counts of this clonotype. This chain uses TRBV6-2 or TRBV6-3 with TRBJ1-5; TRBD1 aligns across 9 bases. The J segment lost 3 bases and the V segment lost 5 bases, leaving 8 bases of the junction unmatched. The CDR3 contains 16 residues. CDR1 MNHEY and CDR2 SVGEGT come from the germline V gene. As DNA, the CDR3 is TGTGCCAGCAGTGCGGGACAGGGCCCGGACAATCAGCCCCAGCATTTT. Protein: CASSAGQGPDNQPQHF.

This clonotype was counted a few times. The V call is TRBV6-2 or TRBV6-3, the J call TRBJ2-2; no firm D call. The CDR3 is made up of 12 amino acids. The germline V gene encodes CDR1 MNHEY and CDR2 SVGEGT. V lost 7 bases, J lost 4 bases, and 7 bases lay in between. The CDR3 here is CASTDTTGELFF. Here the CDR3 DNA reads TGTGCCAGCACCGACACCACCGGGGAGCTGTTTTTT.

At least ten counts were recorded for this clonotype. The rearrangement uses TRBV18 and TRBJ2-7, with TRBD1 identical over 12 bases. V dropped 6 bases and J dropped 2; count of bases not matched to a gene: 11. CDR1 is KGHSH, CDR2 LQKENI, per germline. The CDR3 covers 17 residues. The CDR3 DNA follows: TGTGCCAGCTCGACCGGGACAGGGGGCTATAGCGCCTACGAGCAGTACTTC. Translation gives CASSTGTGGYSAYEQYF.

In this sample, this clonotype turned up a few times. The chain uses TRBV28 and TRBJ2-7; no clear D. The CDR3 is 18 amino acids. Germline V gene sequence: CDR1 MDHEN, CDR2 SYDVKM. Deletions cut 5 bases from V and 2 bases from J, with 25 bases between. CDR3 DNA sequence: TGTGCCAGCAGTCACCAGGTTCGAAGGCTCCGATCGACCTACGAGCAGTACTTC. Protein: CASSHQVRRLRSTYEQYF.

The genes are TRBV7-9 and TRBJ2-7; D might be TRBD2 (7 bases). There are 15 residues in the CDR3. Trimming took off 5 bases at V and 3 bases at J, with 17 bases between the two ends. Germline CDR1 reads SEHNR; CDR2 reads FQNEAQ (reference sequence). The CDR3 nucleotides read TGTGCCAGCAGCCTTGATCGGGGGGCTATCTACGAGCAGTACTTC. Protein: CASSLDRGAIYEQYF.

The chain combines TRBV7-9 with TRBJ2-2; D may correspond to TRBD1 or TRBD2 (5 bases each). The CDR3 totals 22 residues. Germline V gives CDR1 SEHNR, CDR2 FQNEAQ (reference sequence). V lost 5 bases and J 2 bases, leaving 33 bases between the germline ends. The CDR3 is CASSQLRRQVGTHDLNTGELFF. The CDR3 nucleotides are TGTGCCAGCAGCCAGCTACGCCGGCAGGTCGGGACCCACGACCTAAACACCGGGGAGCTGTTTTTT.

This clonotype was counted ten times or more. The V gene is TRBV7-2, the J gene TRBJ1-2, with D possibly being TRBD1 (6 bases). CDR3 length equals 15 residues. Germline V gene lookup returns CDR1 SGHTA and CDR2 FQGNSA. The V end lost 5 bases, the J end lost 4 bases, and 17 bases lay between the germline ends. Written as DNA, the CDR3 is TGTGCCAGCAGCCAAGGCAAACAGGGAGGCTATGGCTACACCTTC. Encoded protein: CASSQGKQGGYGYTF.

At least ten counts were recorded for this clonotype. The chain couples TRBV6-5 to TRBJ1-1, with 10 positions matching TRBD1. Trimming cost V 4 bases and J 1 base; bases outside gene matches: 6. Germline V CDR1 and CDR2: MNHEY, SVGAGI. The CDR3 length is 16 residues. Written as DNA, the CDR3 is TGTGCCAGCAGTTTAGGACAGGGGGTCGAGAACACTGAAGCTTTCTTT. This gives the protein CASSLGQGVENTEAFF.

This clonotype was recorded a few times. The chain links TRBV9 to TRBJ2-3, with 13 bases identical to TRBD2. V lost 6 bases to trimming and J lost 4 bases; unmatched junction nucleotides: 2. Germline loops: CDR1 SGDLS, CDR2 YYNGEE. This CDR3 has 14 residues. The CDR3 reads CASTTSGRSDTQYF. CDR3 DNA sequence: TGTGCCAGCACGACTAGCGGGAGGTCAGATACGCAGTATTTT.

The chain couples TRBV6-5 to TRBJ2-5; the D gene is possibly TRBD2 (6 bases). Germline V CDR1 and CDR2: MNHEY, SVGAGI. V was clipped by 2 bases and J by 4 bases, with 14 bases between them. CDR3 length equals 15 residues. CDR3 in amino acids: CASSYLRRGGETQYF. In DNA form, the CDR3 reads TGTGCCAGCAGTTACCTTAGAAGGGGAGGAGAGACCCAGTACTTC.

This clonotype was counted a few times. The rearrangement uses TRBV12-3 or TRBV12-4 and TRBJ1-1; 7 bases map to TRBD1. The CDR3 is 15 amino acids. V lost 5 bases and J lost 2; bases outside the gene matches: 8. CDR3 DNA: TGTGCCAGCAGTGTACAGGGGAGGCTTAACACTGAAGCTTTCTTT. This sequence encodes CASSVQGRLNTEAFF.

This clonotype showed up just a few times. J is TRBJ1-4 and V is TRBV6-5; D uncertain. The CDR3 covers 13 residues. The V and J ends lost 0 bases and 11 bases respectively, with 10 bases between them. CDR1 is MNHEY, CDR2 SVGAGI, per germline. As DNA, the CDR3 is TGTGCCAGCAGTTACTCAGCCCGTGCGAAACTGTTTTTT. Its protein is CASSYSARAKLFF.

In its sample, this clonotype was seen a few times. V and J are TRBV19 and TRBJ2-3; D may be TRBD1 or TRBD2 (5 bases each). Germline CDR1 is LNHDA and CDR2 is SQIVND (reference sequence). This CDR3 is 17 amino acids long. The V end was cut by 5 bases, the J end by 0 bases, with 18 bases between. This CDR3 reads CASSVTRGDPSTDTQYF. DNA for the CDR3: TGTGCCAGTAGTGTTACACGAGGGGACCCTAGCACAGATACGCAGTATTTT.

This clonotype showed up many times. The V gene is TRBV20-1, the J gene TRBJ1-5; D gene unclear. V was trimmed by 6 bases and J by 2 bases, leaving 8 bases between them. Germline V gives CDR1 DFQATT, CDR2 SNEGSKA (reference sequence). The CDR3 covers 12 residues. The CDR3 DNA reads as TGCAGTGCCGCGATGGGCAATCAGCCCCAGCATTTT. Protein product: CSAAMGNQPQHF.